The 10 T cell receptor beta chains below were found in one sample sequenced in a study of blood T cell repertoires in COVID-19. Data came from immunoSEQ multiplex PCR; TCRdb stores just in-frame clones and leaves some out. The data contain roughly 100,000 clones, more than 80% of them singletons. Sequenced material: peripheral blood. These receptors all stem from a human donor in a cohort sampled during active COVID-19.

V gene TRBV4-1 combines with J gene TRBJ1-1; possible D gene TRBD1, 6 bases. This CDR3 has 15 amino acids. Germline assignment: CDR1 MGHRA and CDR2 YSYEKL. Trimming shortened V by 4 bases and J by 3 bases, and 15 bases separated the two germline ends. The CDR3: CASSPVQGFDTEAFF. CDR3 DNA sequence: TGCGCCAGCAGCCCGGTCCAGGGGTTTGACACTGAAGCTTTCTTT.

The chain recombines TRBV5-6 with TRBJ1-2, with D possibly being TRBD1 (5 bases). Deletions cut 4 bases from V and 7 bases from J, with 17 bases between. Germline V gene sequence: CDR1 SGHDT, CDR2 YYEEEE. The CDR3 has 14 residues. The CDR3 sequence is CASSPRGGGIGYTF. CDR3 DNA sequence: TGTGCCAGCAGCCCCCGGGGGGGTGGTATTGGCTACACCTTC.

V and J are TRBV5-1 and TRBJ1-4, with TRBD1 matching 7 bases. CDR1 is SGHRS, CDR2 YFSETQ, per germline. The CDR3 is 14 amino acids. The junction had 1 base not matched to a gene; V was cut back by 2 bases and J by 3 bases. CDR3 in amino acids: CASSLGTANEKLFF. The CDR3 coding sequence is TGCGCCAGCAGCTTAGGGACAGCTAATGAAAAACTGTTTTTT. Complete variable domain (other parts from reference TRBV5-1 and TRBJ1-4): KAGVTQTPRYLIKTRGQQVTLSCSPISGHRSVSWYQQTPGQGLQFLFEYFSETQRNKGNFPGRFSGRQFSNSRSEMNVSTLELGDSALYLCASSLGTANEKLFFGSGTQLSVL.

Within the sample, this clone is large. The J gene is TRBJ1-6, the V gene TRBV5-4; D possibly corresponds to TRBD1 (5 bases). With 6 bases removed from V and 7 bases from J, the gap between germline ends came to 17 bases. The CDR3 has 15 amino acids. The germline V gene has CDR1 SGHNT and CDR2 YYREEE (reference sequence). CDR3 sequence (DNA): TGTGCCAGCACCCCCTCCGGTGGGGGGAATTCACCCCTCCACTTT. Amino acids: CASTPSGGGNSPLHF.

CDR3 nucleotides: TGTGCCAGTAGGGCGCGGGAGTTTGGCTACACCTTC. It encodes CASRAREFGYTF. The chain couples TRBV19 to TRBJ1-2, with unresolved D. This CDR3 has 12 residues. V dropped 6 bases and J dropped 7 bases, with 12 bases sitting between them. In germline, CDR1 is LNHDA, CDR2 SQIVND (reference sequence).

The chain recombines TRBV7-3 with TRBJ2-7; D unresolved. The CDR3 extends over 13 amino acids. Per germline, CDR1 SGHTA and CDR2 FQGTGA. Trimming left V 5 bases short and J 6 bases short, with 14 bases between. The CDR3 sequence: CASSLSPLAEQYF. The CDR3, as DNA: TGTGCCAGCAGCCTCTCACCCTTGGCCGAGCAGTACTTC.

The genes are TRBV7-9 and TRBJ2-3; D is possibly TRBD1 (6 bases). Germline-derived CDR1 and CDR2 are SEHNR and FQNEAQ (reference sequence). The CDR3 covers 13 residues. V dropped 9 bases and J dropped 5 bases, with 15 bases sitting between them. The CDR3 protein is CASNRQVEDTQYF. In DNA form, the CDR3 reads TGTGCCAGTAATCGACAGGTCGAAGATACGCAGTATTTT.

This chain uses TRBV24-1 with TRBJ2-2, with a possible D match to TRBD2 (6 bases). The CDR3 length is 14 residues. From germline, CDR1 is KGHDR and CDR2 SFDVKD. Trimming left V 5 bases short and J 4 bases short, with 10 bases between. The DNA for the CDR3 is TGTGCCACCAGTGCTGTCGGGGGCACCGGGGAGCTGTTTTTT. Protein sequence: CATSAVGGTGELFF.

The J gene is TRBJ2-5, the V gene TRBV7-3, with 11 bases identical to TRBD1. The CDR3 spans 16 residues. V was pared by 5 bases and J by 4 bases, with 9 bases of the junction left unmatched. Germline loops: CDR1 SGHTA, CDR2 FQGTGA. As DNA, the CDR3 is TGTGCCAGCAGCCCAAGGGGACAGGGGGTGGCAGAGACCCAGTACTTC. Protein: CASSPRGQGVAETQYF.

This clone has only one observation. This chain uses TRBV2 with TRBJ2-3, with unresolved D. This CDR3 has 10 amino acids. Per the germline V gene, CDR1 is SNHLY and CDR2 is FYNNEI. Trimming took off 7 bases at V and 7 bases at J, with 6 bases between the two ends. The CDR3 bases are TGTGCCAGCACCGAGAATACGCAGTATTTT. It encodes CASTENTQYF.